The rows below give T cell receptor beta chains drawn from one sample of a study of Ad26.COV2.S vaccination and SARS-CoV-2 variants. Assay used: immunoSEQ multiplex PCR; TCRdb lists only in-frame clones, some missing. The sample holds 350,000 to 450,000 clones, approximately 90% seen once. This material consisted of peripheral blood, taken in a trial of Ad26.COV2.S vaccine versus placebo. The receptors come from a person aged 18 to 59 who received the Ad26.COV2.S COVID-19 vaccine or a placebo. The CDR3 runs from the conserved cysteine through the conserved F or W. The order of the fields is CDR3 protein, CDR3 DNA, D gene, CDR3 length, J gene, clone size, V gene. The D gene is left open where the match is weak. Expanded clones get a size class; other rows say once, few or many, or leave the size out.

CDR3: CASSSNPQPNTEAFF; DNA: TGTGCCAGCAGCTCCAACCCTCAGCCAAACACTGAAGCTTTCTTT; D: .; length: 15; J: TRBJ1-1; size: few; V: TRBV7-2
CDR3: CASSQGNGEQYF; DNA: TGTGCCAGCAGCCAAGGCAATGGCGAGCAGTACTTC; D: .; length: 12; J: TRBJ2-7; size: once; V: TRBV3-1/TRBV3-2
CDR3: CASSLPSPEAFF; DNA: TGTGCCAGCAGCTTACCCAGTCCTGAAGCTTTCTTT; D: .; length: 12; J: TRBJ1-1; size: .; V: TRBV7-2
CDR3: CASSYDQGFPYEQYF; DNA: TGTGCCAGCTCCTACGATCAGGGTTTCCCTTACGAGCAGTACTTC; D: .; length: 15; J: TRBJ2-7; size: .; V: TRBV2
CDR3: CASSSRGGVETQYF; DNA: TGTGCCAGCAGTTCTAGGGGCGGGGTGGAGACCCAGTACTTC; D: .; length: 14; J: TRBJ2-5; size: .; V: TRBV6-5
CDR3: CASSPGQTAPGANVLTF; DNA: TGCGCCAGCAGCCCCGGACAAACGGCACCTGGGGCCAACGTCCTGACTTTC; D: .; length: 17; J: TRBJ2-6; size: .; V: TRBV5-1
CDR3: CASRSAGQGFDTQYF; DNA: TGCGCCAGCAGGTCCGCGGGACAGGGGTTTGATACGCAGTATTTT; D: TRBD1; length: 15; J: TRBJ2-3; size: .; V: TRBV5-1
CDR3: CASTRDRGRIYEQYF; DNA: TGTGCCAGCACCCGGGACAGGGGGCGCATATACGAGCAGTACTTC; D: TRBD1; length: 15; J: TRBJ2-7; size: .; V: TRBV27
CDR3: CASSAGLAGGQETQYF; DNA: TGTGCCAGCAGCGCAGGACTAGCGGGAGGGCAAGAGACCCAGTACTTC; D: TRBD2; length: 16; J: TRBJ2-5; size: .; V: TRBV9
CDR3: CASSLETNLAKNIQYF; DNA: TGCGCCAGCAGCTTGGAAACCAATCTAGCCAAAAACATTCAGTACTTC; D: .; length: 16; J: TRBJ2-4; size: .; V: TRBV5-1
CDR3: CASSLVGTDYGYTF; DNA: TGTGCCAGCAGCTTGGTAGGGACGGACTATGGCTACACCTTC; D: .; length: 14; J: TRBJ1-2; size: .; V: TRBV5-4
CDR3: CASSFGSGLGETQYF; DNA: TGTGCCAGCAGCTTCGGGTCAGGCCTGGGGGAGACCCAGTACTTC; D: .; length: 15; J: TRBJ2-5; size: .; V: TRBV7-3
CDR3: CASSPGTGSSYEQYF; DNA: TGTGCCAGCAGCCCCGGGACAGGTAGCTCCTACGAGCAGTACTTC; D: TRBD1; length: 15; J: TRBJ2-7; size: .; V: TRBV9
CDR3: CASSPLDGAGATDTQYF; DNA: TGTGCCAGCAGTCCCCTGGACGGAGCCGGGGCCACAGATACGCAGTATTTT; D: .; length: 17; J: TRBJ2-3; size: .; V: TRBV11-2
CDR3: CASSMFSAQPQHF; DNA: TGTGCCAGTAGTATGTTTTCCGCTCAGCCCCAGCATTTT; D: .; length: 13; J: TRBJ1-5; size: .; V: TRBV19
CDR3: CASSFLDSYEQYF; DNA: TGTGCCAGCAGTTTTTTGGACTCCTACGAGCAGTACTTC; D: .; length: 13; J: TRBJ2-7; size: .; V: TRBV12-3/TRBV12-4
CDR3: CATQGLASAGELFF; DNA: TGTGCCACCCAGGGACTAGCGTCTGCCGGGGAGCTGTTTTTT; D: TRBD2; length: 14; J: TRBJ2-2; size: few; V: TRBV24-1
CDR3: CASSWGPNQPQHF; DNA: TGCGCCAGCAGCTGGGGTCCCAATCAGCCCCAGCATTTT; D: .; length: 13; J: TRBJ1-5; size: .; V: TRBV5-1
CDR3: CASREGQGSDTQYF; DNA: TGTGCCAGCAGGGAGGGACAGGGTTCCGATACGCAGTATTTT; D: TRBD1; length: 14; J: TRBJ2-3; size: .; V: TRBV5-4
CDR3: CASSLSPRTGELFF; DNA: TGTGCCAGCAGCTTAAGTCCTAGAACCGGGGAGCTGTTTTTT; D: .; length: 14; J: TRBJ2-2; size: .; V: TRBV7-3
CDR3: CASSGGGRDTQYF; DNA: TGTGCCAGCAGCGGCGGGGGCCGGGATACGCAGTATTTT; D: .; length: 13; J: TRBJ2-3; size: .; V: TRBV9
CDR3: CASSFSRARTRETQYF; DNA: TGTGCCAGCAGCTTTTCTCGGGCCCGAACGCGAGAGACCCAGTACTTC; D: .; length: 16; J: TRBJ2-5; size: .; V: TRBV7-9
CDR3: CASSRASGNTIYF; DNA: TGTGCCAGCAGTAGGGCTTCTGGAAACACCATATATTTT; D: .; length: 13; J: TRBJ1-3; size: .; V: TRBV28
CDR3: CASSPSNWDTQYF; DNA: TGTGCCAGCAGCCCTTCAAATTGGGATACGCAGTATTTT; D: .; length: 13; J: TRBJ2-3; size: .; V: TRBV7-8
CDR3: CASSQDPKDTQYF; DNA: TGCGCCAGCAGCCAAGACCCCAAAGATACGCAGTATTTT; D: .; length: 13; J: TRBJ2-3; size: .; V: TRBV4-1
CDR3: CASSLARLQDQPQHF; DNA: TGTGCCAGCAGCTTAGCGAGGCTCCAGGATCAGCCCCAGCATTTT; D: .; length: 15; J: TRBJ1-5; size: few; V: TRBV7-8
CDR3: CASSFITREQYF; DNA: TGTGCCAGCAGCTTCATAACACGCGAGCAGTACTTC; D: .; length: 12; J: TRBJ2-7; size: once; V: TRBV7-8
CDR3: CASSSDRRGGNTIYF; DNA: TGTGCCAGCAGTTCCGACCGCCGGGGTGGAAACACCATATATTTT; D: .; length: 15; J: TRBJ1-3; size: .; V: TRBV6-5
CDR3: CASSVGTGGGSNQPQHF; DNA: TGTGCCAGCAGCGTCGGGACAGGGGGCGGTAGCAATCAGCCCCAGCATTTT; D: TRBD1; length: 17; J: TRBJ1-5; size: .; V: TRBV5-5
CDR3: CASSQVTGGEGYTF; DNA: TGCGCCAGCAGCCAAGTGACAGGGGGCGAGGGCTACACCTTC; D: TRBD1; length: 14; J: TRBJ1-2; size: once; V: TRBV4-1
CDR3: CASSKQTPGQETQYF; DNA: TGTGCCAGCAGTAAACAGACCCCGGGCCAAGAGACCCAGTACTTC; D: .; length: 15; J: TRBJ2-5; size: few; V: TRBV27
CDR3: CASSPQGSTEAFF; DNA: TGTGCCAGCAGTCCACAGGGGTCCACTGAAGCTTTCTTT; D: TRBD1; length: 13; J: TRBJ1-1; size: .; V: TRBV27
CDR3: CASSLLVSTDTQYF; DNA: TGTGCCAGCAGTTTATTGGTTAGCACAGATACGCAGTATTTT; D: .; length: 14; J: TRBJ2-3; size: .; V: TRBV27
CDR3: CASSDSAGSYNEQFF; DNA: TGTGCCAGCAGTGACTCGGCGGGCTCCTACAATGAGCAGTTCTTC; D: .; length: 15; J: TRBJ2-1; size: .; V: TRBV6-4
CDR3: CASTVTYSGETQYF; DNA: TGTGCCAGCACCGTGACCTACTCGGGGGAGACCCAGTACTTC; D: .; length: 14; J: TRBJ2-5; size: .; V: TRBV6-5
CDR3: CASSVELLNTGELFF; DNA: TGTGCCAGCAGCGTAGAACTGCTGAACACCGGGGAGCTGTTTTTT; D: .; length: 15; J: TRBJ2-2; size: .; V: TRBV9
CDR3: CASSIDRNTGDTFKNIQYF; DNA: TGTGCCAGTAGTATAGATCGCAACACGGGGGACACCTTCAAAAACATTCAGTACTTC; D: .; length: 19; J: TRBJ2-4; size: .; V: TRBV19
CDR3: CASSQDTYEQYF; DNA: TGTGCCAGCAGCCAAGACACCTACGAGCAGTACTTC; D: .; length: 12; J: TRBJ2-7; size: .; V: TRBV5-8
CDR3: CASSFRPSGSGETQYF; DNA: TGCGCCAGCAGCTTCAGGCCGAGCGGGAGTGGTGAGACCCAGTACTTC; D: TRBD2; length: 16; J: TRBJ2-5; size: .; V: TRBV5-1
CDR3: CASRGTFLAKNIQYF; DNA: TGTGCCAGCAGAGGGACATTCCTAGCCAAAAACATTCAGTACTTC; D: .; length: 15; J: TRBJ2-4; size: .; V: TRBV2
CDR3: CASSRTGTSSYEQYF; DNA: TGTGCCAGCTCACGAACCGGGACTTCGTCCTACGAGCAGTACTTC; D: .; length: 15; J: TRBJ2-7; size: .; V: TRBV18
CDR3: CASSQQLSNEQYF; DNA: TGTGCCAGCAGCCAGCAATTATCTAACGAGCAGTACTTC; D: .; length: 13; J: TRBJ2-7; size: .; V: TRBV14
CDR3: CASSLRWRDTEAFF; DNA: TGTGCCAGCAGCCTTAGGTGGCGGGACACTGAAGCTTTCTTT; D: .; length: 14; J: TRBJ1-1; size: .; V: TRBV11-2
CDR3: CASSSLYGGEGDTQYF; DNA: TGTGCCAGCAGCTCCCTGTACGGCGGGGAGGGAGATACGCAGTATTTT; D: TRBD2; length: 16; J: TRBJ2-3; size: .; V: TRBV7-8
CDR3: CASSLGDRVSSSEQFF; DNA: TGCGCCAGCAGCTTGGGGGACAGGGTTAGTTCAAGTGAGCAGTTCTTC; D: TRBD1; length: 16; J: TRBJ2-1; size: .; V: TRBV5-1
CDR3: CASSDLGAARRNTIYF; DNA: TGTGCCAGCAGTGATCTCGGAGCAGCCCGGAGAAACACCATATATTTT; D: .; length: 16; J: TRBJ1-3; size: .; V: TRBV25-1
CDR3: CASSFRDSTGNTIYF; DNA: TGTGCCAGCAGCTTTCGGGACAGTACTGGAAACACCATATATTTT; D: TRBD1; length: 15; J: TRBJ1-3; size: .; V: TRBV5-4
CDR3: CASSFLGSSYEQYF; DNA: TGTGCCAGCAGCTTTCTCGGCAGCTCCTACGAGCAGTACTTC; D: .; length: 14; J: TRBJ2-7; size: .; V: TRBV5-4
CDR3: CASSKRPPAGVSGDGELFF; DNA: TGTGCCAGCAGTAAGCGTCCCCCAGCGGGAGTATCGGGTGACGGGGAGCTGTTTTTT; D: TRBD2; length: 19; J: TRBJ2-2; size: .; V: TRBV6-2/TRBV6-3
CDR3: CASSLDFPGGEAFF; DNA: TGCGCCAGCAGCTTGGATTTCCCAGGAGGTGAAGCTTTCTTT; D: .; length: 14; J: TRBJ1-1; size: once; V: TRBV5-1
CDR3: CASRGLAGGPRGELFF; DNA: TGTGCCAGCAGGGGACTAGCGGGAGGGCCGCGGGGGGAGCTGTTTTTT; D: TRBD2; length: 16; J: TRBJ2-2; size: .; V: TRBV28
CDR3: CASSDGGEQFF; DNA: TGTGCCAGCAGTGACGGCGGTGAGCAGTTCTTC; D: .; length: 11; J: TRBJ2-1; size: .; V: TRBV25-1
CDR3: CASSFGLSTDTQYF; DNA: TGTGCCAGCAGCTTTGGGTTAAGCACAGATACGCAGTATTTT; D: .; length: 14; J: TRBJ2-3; size: .; V: TRBV11-3